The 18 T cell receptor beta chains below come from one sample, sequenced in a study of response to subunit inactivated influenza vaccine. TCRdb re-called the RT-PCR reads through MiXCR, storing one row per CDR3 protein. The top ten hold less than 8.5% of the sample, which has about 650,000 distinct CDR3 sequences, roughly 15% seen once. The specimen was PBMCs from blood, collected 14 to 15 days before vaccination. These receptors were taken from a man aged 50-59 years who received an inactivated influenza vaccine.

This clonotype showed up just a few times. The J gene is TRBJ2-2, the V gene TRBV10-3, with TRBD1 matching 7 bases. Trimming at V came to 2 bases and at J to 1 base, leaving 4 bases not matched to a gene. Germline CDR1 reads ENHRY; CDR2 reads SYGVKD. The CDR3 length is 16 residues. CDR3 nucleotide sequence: TGTGCCATCAGTGAGACCGGGACAGAGAACACCGGGGAGCTGTTTTTT. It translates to CAISETGTENTGELFF.

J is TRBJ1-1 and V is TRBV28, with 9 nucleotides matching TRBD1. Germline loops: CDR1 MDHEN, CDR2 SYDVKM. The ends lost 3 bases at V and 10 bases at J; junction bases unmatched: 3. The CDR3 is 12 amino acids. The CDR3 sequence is CASSLGQGGAFF. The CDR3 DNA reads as TGTGCCAGCAGTTTGGGACAGGGTGGAGCTTTCTTT.

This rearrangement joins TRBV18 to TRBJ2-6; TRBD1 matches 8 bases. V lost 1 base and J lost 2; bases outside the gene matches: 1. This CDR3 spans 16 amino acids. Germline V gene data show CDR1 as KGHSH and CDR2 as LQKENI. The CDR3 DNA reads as TGTGCCAGCTCACCACAGACAGGGGCTGGGGCCAACGTCCTGACTTTC. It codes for CASSPQTGAGANVLTF.

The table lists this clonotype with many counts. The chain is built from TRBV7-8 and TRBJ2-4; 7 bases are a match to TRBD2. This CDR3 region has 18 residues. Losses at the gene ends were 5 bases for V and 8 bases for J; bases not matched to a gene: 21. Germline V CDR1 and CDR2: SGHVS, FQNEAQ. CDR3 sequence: CASSHSFERGGKDHIQYF. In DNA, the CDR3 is TGTGCCAGCAGCCATTCCTTTGAGCGCGGGGGAAAGGATCACATTCAGTACTTC. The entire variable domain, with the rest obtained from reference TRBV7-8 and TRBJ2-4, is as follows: GAGVSQSPRYKVAKRGQDVALRCDPISGHVSLFWYQQALGQGPEFLTYFQNEAQLDKSGLPSDRFFAERPEGSVSTLKIQRTQQEDSAVYLCASSHSFERGGKDHIQYFGAGTRLSVL.

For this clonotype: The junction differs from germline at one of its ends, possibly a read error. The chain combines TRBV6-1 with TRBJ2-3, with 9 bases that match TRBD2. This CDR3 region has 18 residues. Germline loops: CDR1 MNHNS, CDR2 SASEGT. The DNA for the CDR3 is TGTGCCAGCAGCTCCAGGATTGGTAGCGGGACTAGCACAGCTACGCAGTATTTT. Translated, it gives CASSSRIGSGTSTATQYF.

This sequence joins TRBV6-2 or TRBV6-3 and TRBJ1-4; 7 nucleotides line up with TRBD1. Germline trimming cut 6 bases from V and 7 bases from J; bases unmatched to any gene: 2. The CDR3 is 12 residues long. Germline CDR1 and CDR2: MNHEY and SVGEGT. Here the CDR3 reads CASRQGSEKLFF. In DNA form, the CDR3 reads TGTGCCAGCAGACAGGGGAGTGAAAAACTGTTTTTT.

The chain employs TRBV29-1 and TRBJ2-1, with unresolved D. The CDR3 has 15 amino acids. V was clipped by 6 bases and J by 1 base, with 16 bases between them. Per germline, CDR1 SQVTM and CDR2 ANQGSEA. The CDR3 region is CSVTWQFQSYNEQFF. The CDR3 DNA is TGCAGCGTGACTTGGCAGTTCCAGTCCTACAATGAGCAGTTCTTC.

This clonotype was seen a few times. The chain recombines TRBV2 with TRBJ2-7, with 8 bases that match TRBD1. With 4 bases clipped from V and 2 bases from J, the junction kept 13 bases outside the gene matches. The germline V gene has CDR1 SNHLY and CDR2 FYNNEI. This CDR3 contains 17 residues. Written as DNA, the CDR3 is TGTGCCAGCAGTGTTGGGTATTGGGGACAGGCCACCTACGAGCAGTACTTC. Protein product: CASSVGYWGQATYEQYF.

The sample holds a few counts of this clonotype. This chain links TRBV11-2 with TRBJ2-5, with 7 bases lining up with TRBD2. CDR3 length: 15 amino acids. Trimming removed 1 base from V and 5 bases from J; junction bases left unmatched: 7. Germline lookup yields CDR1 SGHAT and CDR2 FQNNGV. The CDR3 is CASSLVREGRETQYF. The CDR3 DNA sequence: TGTGCCAGCAGCTTAGTCAGGGAGGGCCGGGAGACCCAGTACTTC.

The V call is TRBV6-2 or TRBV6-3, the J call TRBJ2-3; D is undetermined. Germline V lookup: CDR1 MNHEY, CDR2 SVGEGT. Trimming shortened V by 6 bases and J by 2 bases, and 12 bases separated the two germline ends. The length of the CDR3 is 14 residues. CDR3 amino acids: CASSPGPYTDTQYF. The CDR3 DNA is TGTGCCAGCAGCCCCGGGCCCTACACAGATACGCAGTATTTT.

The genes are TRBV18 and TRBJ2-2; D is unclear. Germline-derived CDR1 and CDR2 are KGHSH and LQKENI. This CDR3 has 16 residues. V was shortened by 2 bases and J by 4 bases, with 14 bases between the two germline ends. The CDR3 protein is CASSPSYQTLTGELFF. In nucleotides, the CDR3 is TGTGCCAGCTCACCATCTTACCAGACCCTCACCGGGGAGCTGTTTTTT.

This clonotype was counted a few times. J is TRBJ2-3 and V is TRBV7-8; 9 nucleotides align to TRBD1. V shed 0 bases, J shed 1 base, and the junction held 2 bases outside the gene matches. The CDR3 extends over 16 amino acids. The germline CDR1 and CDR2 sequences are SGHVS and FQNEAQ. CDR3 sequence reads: CASSLARTGGTDTQYF. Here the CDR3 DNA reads TGTGCCAGCAGCTTAGCCCGGACAGGGGGCACAGATACGCAGTATTTT.

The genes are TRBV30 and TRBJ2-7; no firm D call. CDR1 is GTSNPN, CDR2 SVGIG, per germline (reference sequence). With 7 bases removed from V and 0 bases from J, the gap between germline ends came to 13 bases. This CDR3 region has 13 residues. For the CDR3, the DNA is TGTGCCTCGGAACTACACGACTCCTACGAGCAGTACTTC. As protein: CASELHDSYEQYF.

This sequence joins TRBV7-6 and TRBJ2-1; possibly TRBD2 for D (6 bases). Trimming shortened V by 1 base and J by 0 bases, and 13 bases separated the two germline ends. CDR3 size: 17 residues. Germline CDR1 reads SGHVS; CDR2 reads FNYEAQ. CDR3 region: CASSLEVAESSYNEQFF. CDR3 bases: TGTGCCAGCAGCTTAGAGGTAGCGGAAAGCTCCTACAATGAGCAGTTCTTC.

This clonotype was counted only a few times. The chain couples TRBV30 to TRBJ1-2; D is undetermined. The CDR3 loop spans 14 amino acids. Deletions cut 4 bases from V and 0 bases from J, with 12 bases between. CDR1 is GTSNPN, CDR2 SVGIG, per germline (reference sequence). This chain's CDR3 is CAWMGGRSNYGYTF. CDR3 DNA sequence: TGTGCCTGGATGGGCGGACGATCTAACTATGGCTACACCTTC.

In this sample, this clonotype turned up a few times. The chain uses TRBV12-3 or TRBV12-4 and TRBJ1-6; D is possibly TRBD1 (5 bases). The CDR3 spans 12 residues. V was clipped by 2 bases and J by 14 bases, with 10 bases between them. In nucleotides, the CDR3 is TGTGCCAGCAGTTTAAGTGGGACCTCCCTCCACTTT. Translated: CASSLSGTSLHF.

The CDR3 loop is CAWSVYSVTGELFF. CDR3 sequence (DNA): TGTGCCTGGAGTGTTTACAGCGTCACCGGGGAGCTGTTTTTT. V and J are TRBV30 and TRBJ2-2, with D unresolved. Looked up from germline, CDR1 is GTSNPN and CDR2 is SVGIG (reference sequence). Trimming took off 0 bases at V and 4 bases at J, with 9 bases between the two ends. The CDR3 sequence is 14 residues long.

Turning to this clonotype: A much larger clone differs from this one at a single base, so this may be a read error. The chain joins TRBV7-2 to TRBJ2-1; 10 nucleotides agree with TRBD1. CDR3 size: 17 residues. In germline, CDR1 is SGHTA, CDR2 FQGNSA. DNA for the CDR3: TGTGCCAGCAGCCACATGGGGACAGGGGCGCGATACAATGAGCGGTTCTTC. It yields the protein CASSHMGTGARYNERFF.